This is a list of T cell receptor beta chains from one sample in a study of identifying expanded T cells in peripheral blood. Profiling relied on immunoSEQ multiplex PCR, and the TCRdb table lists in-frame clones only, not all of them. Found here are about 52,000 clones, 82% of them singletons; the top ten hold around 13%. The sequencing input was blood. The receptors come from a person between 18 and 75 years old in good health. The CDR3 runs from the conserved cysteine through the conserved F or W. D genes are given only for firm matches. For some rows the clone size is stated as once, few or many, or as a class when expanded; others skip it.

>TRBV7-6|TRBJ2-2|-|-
TGTGCCAGCAGCTTAGCAGGGACGAACACCGGGGAGCTGTTTTTT
CASSLAGTNTGELFF
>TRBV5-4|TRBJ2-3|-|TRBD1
TGTGCCAGCAGCCTTGGAGGCGGACAGGGGGCCGGAGATACGCAGTATTTT
CASSLGGGQGAGDTQYF
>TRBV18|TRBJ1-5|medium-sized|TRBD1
TGTGCCAGCTCACAGGGACAGGGCAATCAGCCCCAGCATTTT
CASSQGQGNQPQHF
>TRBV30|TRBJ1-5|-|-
TGTGCCTGGAGTGTACTTAGTGGGCAGGGGACTGGGCAGCCCCAGCATTTT
CAWSVLSGQGTGQPQHF
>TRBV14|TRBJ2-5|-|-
TGTGCCAGCAGCCAGTCCAGGGCCCGTCAAGAGACCCAGTACTTC
CASSQSRARQETQYF
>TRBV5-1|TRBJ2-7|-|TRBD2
TGCGCCAGCAGGACTGGACTAGCGGGATTGTACGAGCAGTACTTC
CASRTGLAGLYEQYF
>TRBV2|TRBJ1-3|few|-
TGTGCCAGCACCATTTCCTCTGGAAACACCATATATTTT
CASTISSGNTIYF
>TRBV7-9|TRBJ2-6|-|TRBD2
TGTGCCAGCAGCACGGACGGGACTAGCATCCGCTCTGGGGCCAACGTCCTGACTTTC
CASSTDGTSIRSGANVLTF
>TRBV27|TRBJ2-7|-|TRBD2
TGTGCCAGCAGACGGCTAGCGGGAGGTGGGGAGCAGTACTTC
CASRRLAGGGEQYF
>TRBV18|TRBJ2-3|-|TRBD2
TGTGCCAGCTCACCCTCTAGCGGAACCACAGATACGCAGTATTTT
CASSPSSGTTDTQYF
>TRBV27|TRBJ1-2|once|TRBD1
TGTGCCAGCAGTCTTCAACGTCCCGGGACAGGGTTAGGCGGATACACCTTC
CASSLQRPGTGLGGYTF
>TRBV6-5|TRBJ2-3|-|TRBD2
TGTGCCAGCAGTAAAGGGACTAGCGGGAGTGATACGCAGTATTTT
CASSKGTSGSDTQYF
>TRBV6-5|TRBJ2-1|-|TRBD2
TGTGCCAGCACCCAAAGCGGGAGCAAATACAATGAGCAGTTCTTC
CASTQSGSKYNEQFF
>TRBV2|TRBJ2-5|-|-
TGTGCCAGCAGTCGACAGGCGCAAGAGACCCAGTACTTC
CASSRQAQETQYF
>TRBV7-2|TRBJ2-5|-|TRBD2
TGTGCCAGCAGCTTCCTAGCGGGGTCAGAACAAGAGACCCAGTACTTC
CASSFLAGSEQETQYF
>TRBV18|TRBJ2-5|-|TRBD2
TGTGCCAGCTCACCGGGGCCTAGCGGGGAGACCCAGTACTTC
CASSPGPSGETQYF
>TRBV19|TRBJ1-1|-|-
TGTGCCAGTAGTATTGGCACAGTCTCCGAAGCTTTCTTT
CASSIGTVSEAFF
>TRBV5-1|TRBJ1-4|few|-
TGCGCCAGCAGCTTCGGGACGGCAACTAATGAAAAACTGTTTTTT
CASSFGTATNEKLFF
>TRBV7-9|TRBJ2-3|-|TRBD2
TGTGCCAGCAGACGACTAGCGGGGGGCACAGATACGCAGTATTTT
CASRRLAGGTDTQYF
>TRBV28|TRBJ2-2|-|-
TGTGCCAGCCTGGGGCGGAACACCGGGGAGCTGTTTTTT
CASLGRNTGELFF
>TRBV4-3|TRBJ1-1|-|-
TGCGCCAGCAGCCGAAATGCGGGGAGGAACACTGAAGCTTTCTTT
CASSRNAGRNTEAFF
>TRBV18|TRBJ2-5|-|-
TGTGCCAGCTCGCTGGGCTTGGGCGAGACCCAGTACTTC
CASSLGLGETQYF
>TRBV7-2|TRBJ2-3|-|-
TGTGCCAGCAGCTTATGGGGACCAACAGATACGCAGTATTTT
CASSLWGPTDTQYF
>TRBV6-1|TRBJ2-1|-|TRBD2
TGTGCCAGCAGACTAGCGGGAGGTAATAATGAGCAGTTCTTC
CASRLAGGNNEQFF
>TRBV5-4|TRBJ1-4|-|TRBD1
TGTGCCAGCAGCACCGACAGGGTAACTAATGAAAAACTGTTTTTT
CASSTDRVTNEKLFF
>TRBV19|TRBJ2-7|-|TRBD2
TGTGCCAGTAGCCTCAACGCGGGAGGATTGTACGAGCAGTACTTC
CASSLNAGGLYEQYF
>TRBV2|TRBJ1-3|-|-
TGTGCCAGCAGTGAAGCGGGGGCAGGACTCTCTGGAAACACCATATATTTT
CASSEAGAGLSGNTIYF
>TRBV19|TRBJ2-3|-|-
TGTGCCAGTAGTATAGAGCGGGGCTGGGGCACAGATACGCAGTATTTT
CASSIERGWGTDTQYF
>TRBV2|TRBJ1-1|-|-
TGTGCCAGCAGTTGGGGAAGGGATTATGCGTACACTGAAGCTTTCTTT
CASSWGRDYAYTEAFF
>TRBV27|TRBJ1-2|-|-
TGTGCCAGCAGTTTATCCGCAAGGTCCGGCTACACCTTC
CASSLSARSGYTF
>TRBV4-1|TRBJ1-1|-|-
TGCGCCAGCACCCAAGCACAGAGGAACACTGAAGCTTTCTTT
CASTQAQRNTEAFF
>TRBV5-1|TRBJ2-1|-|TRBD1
TGCGCCAGCAGCACCCAGACAGGGTTGAAAAGCGATGAGCAGTTCTTC
CASSTQTGLKSDEQFF
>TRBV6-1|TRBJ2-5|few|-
TGTGCCAGCAGTGAAGTAGAATACCAAGAGACCCAGTACTTC
CASSEVEYQETQYF
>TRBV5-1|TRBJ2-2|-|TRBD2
TGCGCCAGCAGCTTGGGACTAGCGGGAGAGACCGGGGAGCTGTTTTTT
CASSLGLAGETGELFF
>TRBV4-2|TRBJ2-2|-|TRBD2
TGTGCCAGCAGCCGTGAGTTAGCGGGAAACTCCGGGGAGCTGTTTTTT
CASSRELAGNSGELFF
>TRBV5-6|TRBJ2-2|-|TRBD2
TGTGCCAGCAGCTTGCCCCCGGGAGGCGGGGAGCTGTTTTTT
CASSLPPGGGELFF
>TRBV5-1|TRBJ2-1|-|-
TGCGCCAGCAGCCTTGCAACCGATGAGCAGTTCTTC
CASSLATDEQFF
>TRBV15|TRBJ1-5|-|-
TGTGCCACCAGCAGAGATTTAGAACAGGATCCTCATCGGGGGCATTTT
CATSRDLEQDPHRGHF
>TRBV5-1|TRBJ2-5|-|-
TGCGCCAGCAGCTTGGGGTGGGACCAAGAGACCCAGTACTTC
CASSLGWDQETQYF
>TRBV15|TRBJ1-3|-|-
TGTGCCACCAGCAGAGATCAAGGGGCAGGAAACACCATATATTTT
CATSRDQGAGNTIYF
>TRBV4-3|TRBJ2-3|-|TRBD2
TGCGCCAGCAGCCAAGAGAACCGAGCGGGAGGGGGAGATACGCAGTATTTT
CASSQENRAGGGDTQYF
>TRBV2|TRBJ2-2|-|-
TGTGCCAGCAGTGGTCGCACCGGGGAGCTGTTTTTT
CASSGRTGELFF
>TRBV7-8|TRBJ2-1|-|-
TGTGCCAGCAGCTTAGATTGCAGTACCATCCTTCTTTGTGAGCAGTTCTTC
CASSLDCSTILLCEQFF
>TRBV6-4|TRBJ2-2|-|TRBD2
TGTGCCAGCAGCGGGGGGGCCGATACCGGGGAGCTGTTTTTT
CASSGGADTGELFF
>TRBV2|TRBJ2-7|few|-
TGTGCCAGCATGAGACAGCAAGGGGGAGCCGAGCAGTACTTC
CASMRQQGGAEQYF
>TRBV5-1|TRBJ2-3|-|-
TGCGCCAGCAGCGGCGGGGGCCTCAGCACAGATACGCAGTATTTT
CASSGGGLSTDTQYF